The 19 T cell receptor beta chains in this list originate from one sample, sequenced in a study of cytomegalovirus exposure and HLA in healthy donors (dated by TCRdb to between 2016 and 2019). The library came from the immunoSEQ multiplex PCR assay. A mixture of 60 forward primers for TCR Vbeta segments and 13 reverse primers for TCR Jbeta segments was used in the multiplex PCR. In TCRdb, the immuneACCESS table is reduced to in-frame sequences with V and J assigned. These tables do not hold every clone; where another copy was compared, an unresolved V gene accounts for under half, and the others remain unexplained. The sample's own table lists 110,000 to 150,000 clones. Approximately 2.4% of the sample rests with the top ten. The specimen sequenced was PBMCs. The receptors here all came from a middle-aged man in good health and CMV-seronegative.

The CDR3 is CASSLTQGGFCEQYF. The CDR3 DNA reads TGTGCCAGCAGCTTAACCCAGGGGGGTTTTTGCGAGCAGTACTTC. The chain recombines TRBV13 with TRBJ2-7; weak D call: TRBD1 (7 bases). The V end was cut by 2 bases, the J end by 6 bases, with 17 bases between. Germline V gives CDR1 PRHDT, CDR2 FYEKMQ (reference sequence). CDR3 length equals 15 residues.

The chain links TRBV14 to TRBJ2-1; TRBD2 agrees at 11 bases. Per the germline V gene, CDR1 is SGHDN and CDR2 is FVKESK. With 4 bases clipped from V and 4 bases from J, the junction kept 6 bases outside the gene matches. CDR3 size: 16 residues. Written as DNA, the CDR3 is TGTGCCAGCAGCCGCCTAGCGGGGGGCTTGTACAATGAGCAGTTCTTC. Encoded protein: CASSRLAGGLYNEQFF.

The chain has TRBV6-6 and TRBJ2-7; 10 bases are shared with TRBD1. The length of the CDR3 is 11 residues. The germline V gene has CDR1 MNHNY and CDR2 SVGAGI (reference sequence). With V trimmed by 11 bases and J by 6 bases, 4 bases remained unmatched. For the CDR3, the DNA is TGTGCCGCTTGGACAGGGGGCGAGCAGTACTTC. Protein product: CAAWTGGEQYF.

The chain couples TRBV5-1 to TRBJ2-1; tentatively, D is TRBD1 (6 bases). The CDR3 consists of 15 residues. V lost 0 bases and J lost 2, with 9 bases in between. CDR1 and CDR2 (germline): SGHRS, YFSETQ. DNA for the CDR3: TGCGCCAGCAGCTTGGAGGGACAAACCTACAATGAGCAGTTCTTC. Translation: CASSLEGQTYNEQFF. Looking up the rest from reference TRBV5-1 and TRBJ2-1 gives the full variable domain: KAGVTQTPRYLIKTRGQQVTLSCSPISGHRSVSWYQQTPGQGLQFLFEYFSETQRNKGNFPGRFSGRQFSNSRSEMNVSTLELGDSALYLCASSLEGQTYNEQFFGPGTRLTVL.

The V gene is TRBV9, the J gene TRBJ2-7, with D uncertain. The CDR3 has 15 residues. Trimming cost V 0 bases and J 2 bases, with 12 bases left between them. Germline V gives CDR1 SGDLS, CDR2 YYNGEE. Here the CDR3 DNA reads TGTGCCAGCAGCGTAGTCCCGACTGACGCCTACGAGCAGTACTTC. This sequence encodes CASSVVPTDAYEQYF.

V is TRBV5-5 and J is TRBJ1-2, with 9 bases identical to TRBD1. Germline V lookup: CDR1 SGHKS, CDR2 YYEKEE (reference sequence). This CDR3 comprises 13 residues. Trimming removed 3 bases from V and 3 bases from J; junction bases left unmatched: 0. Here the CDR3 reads CASSWTGDYGYTF. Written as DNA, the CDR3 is TGTGCCAGCAGCTGGACAGGGGACTATGGCTACACCTTC.

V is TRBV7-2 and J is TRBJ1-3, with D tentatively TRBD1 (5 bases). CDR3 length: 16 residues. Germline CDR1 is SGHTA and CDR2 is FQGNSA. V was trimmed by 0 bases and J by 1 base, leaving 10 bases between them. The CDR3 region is CASSLATRVSGNTIYF. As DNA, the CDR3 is TGTGCCAGCAGCTTAGCTACCAGGGTTTCTGGAAACACCATATATTTT.

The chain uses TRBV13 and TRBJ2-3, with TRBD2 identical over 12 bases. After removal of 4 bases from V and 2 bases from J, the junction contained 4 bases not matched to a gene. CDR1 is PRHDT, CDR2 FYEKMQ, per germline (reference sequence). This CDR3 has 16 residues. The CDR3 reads CASSSSGGADTDTQYF. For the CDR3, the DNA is TGTGCCAGCAGCTCTAGCGGGGGGGCAGACACAGATACGCAGTATTTT.

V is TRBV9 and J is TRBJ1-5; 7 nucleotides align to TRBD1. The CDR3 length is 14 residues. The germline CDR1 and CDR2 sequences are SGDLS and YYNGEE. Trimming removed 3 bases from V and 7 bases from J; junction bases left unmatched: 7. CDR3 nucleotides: TGTGCCAGCAGCGCTACAGGGGTAGGACAGCCCCAGCATTTT. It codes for CASSATGVGQPQHF.

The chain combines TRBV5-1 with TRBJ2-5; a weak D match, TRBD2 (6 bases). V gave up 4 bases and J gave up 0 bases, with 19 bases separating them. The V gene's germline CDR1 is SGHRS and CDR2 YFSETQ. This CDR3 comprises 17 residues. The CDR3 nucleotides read TGCGCCAGCAGCAGGGGTGTTGGCGGGGAATACCAAGAGACCCAGTACTTC. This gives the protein CASSRGVGGEYQETQYF. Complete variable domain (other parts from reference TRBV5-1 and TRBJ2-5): KAGVTQTPRYLIKTRGQQVTLSCSPISGHRSVSWYQQTPGQGLQFLFEYFSETQRNKGNFPGRFSGRQFSNSRSEMNVSTLELGDSALYLCASSRGVGGEYQETQYFGPGTRLLVL.

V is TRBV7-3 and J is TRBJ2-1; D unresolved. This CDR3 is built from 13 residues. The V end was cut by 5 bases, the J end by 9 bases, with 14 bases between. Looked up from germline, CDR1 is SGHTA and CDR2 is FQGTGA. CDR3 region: CASSPGSSGEQFF. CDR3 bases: TGTGCCAGCAGCCCTGGGTCTTCGGGTGAGCAGTTCTTC.

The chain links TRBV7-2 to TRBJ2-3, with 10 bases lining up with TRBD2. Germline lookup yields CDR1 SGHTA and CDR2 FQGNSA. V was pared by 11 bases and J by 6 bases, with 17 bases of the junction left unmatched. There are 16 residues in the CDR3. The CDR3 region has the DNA TGTGCCTCACGCACGGGAACTAGCGGGGTTCGTGATACGCAGTATTTT. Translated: CASRTGTSGVRDTQYF.

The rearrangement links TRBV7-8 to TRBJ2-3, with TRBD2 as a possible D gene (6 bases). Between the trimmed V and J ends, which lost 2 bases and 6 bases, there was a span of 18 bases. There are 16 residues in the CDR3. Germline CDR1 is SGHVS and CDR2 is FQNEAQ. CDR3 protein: CASSLSVRLATDTQYF. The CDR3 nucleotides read TGTGCCAGCAGCTTATCGGTGCGTCTAGCGACGGATACGCAGTATTTT. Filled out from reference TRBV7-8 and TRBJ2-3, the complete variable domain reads GAGVSQSPRYKVAKRGQDVALRCDPISGHVSLFWYQQALGQGPEFLTYFQNEAQLDKSGLPSDRFFAERPEGSVSTLKIQRTQQEDSAVYLCASSLSVRLATDTQYFGPGTRLTVL.

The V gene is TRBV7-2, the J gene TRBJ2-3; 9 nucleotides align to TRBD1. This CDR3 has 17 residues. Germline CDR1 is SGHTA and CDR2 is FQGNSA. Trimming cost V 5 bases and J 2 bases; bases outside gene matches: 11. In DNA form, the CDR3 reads TGTGCCAGCAGCCTCATGGGACAGGGTTCATTCACAGATACGCAGTATTTT. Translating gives CASSLMGQGSFTDTQYF.

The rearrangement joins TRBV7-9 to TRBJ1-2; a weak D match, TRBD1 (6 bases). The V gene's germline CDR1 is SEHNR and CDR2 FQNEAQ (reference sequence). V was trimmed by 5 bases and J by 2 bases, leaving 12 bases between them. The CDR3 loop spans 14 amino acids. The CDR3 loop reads CASSGQLVNYGYTF. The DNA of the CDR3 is TGTGCCAGCAGCGGACAGCTTGTGAACTATGGCTACACCTTC.

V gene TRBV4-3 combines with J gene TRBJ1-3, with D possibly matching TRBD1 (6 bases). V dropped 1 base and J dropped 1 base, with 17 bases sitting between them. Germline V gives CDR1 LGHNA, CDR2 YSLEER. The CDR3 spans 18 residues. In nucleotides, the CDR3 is TGCGCCAGCAGCCAAGCCGCCTACAGGGTTTCTTCTGGAAACACCATATATTTT. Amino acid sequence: CASSQAAYRVSSGNTIYF.

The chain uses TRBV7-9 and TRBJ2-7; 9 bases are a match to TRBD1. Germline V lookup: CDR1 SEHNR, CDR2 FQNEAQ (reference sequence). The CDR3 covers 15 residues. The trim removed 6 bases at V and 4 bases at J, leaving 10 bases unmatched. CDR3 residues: CASSFPGQGSYEQYF. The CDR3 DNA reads TGTGCCAGCAGTTTTCCGGGACAGGGATCGTACGAGCAGTACTTC.

In DNA, the CDR3 is TGTGCCAGCAGCCAAGGTACCAGCAAGGGAGTACTTTACGAGCAGTACTTC. Translated: CASSQGTSKGVLYEQYF. The genes are TRBV4-2 and TRBJ2-7, with D possibly TRBD2 on 5 matching bases. Germline CDR1 reads LGHNA; CDR2 reads YNFKEQ. There are 17 residues in the CDR3. V lost 1 base and J 4 bases, leaving 20 bases between the germline ends.

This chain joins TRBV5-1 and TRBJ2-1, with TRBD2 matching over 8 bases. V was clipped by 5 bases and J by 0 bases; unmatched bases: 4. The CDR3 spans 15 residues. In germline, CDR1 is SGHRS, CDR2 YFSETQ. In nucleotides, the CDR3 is TGCGCCAGCAGACTAGCGGAGAGCTCCTACAATGAGCAGTTCTTC. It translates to CASRLAESSYNEQFF.